This TCR beta chain came from a study of T cells in Graves' hyperthyroidism and ophthalmopathy. This clonotype was observed at least ten times. The TCR beta CDR3 regions underwent amplification using RNA transcripts as the source. The TCR CDR3 first-round RT-PCR relied on the HTBI primer set. TCRdb re-called the multiplex PCR reads through MiXCR, storing one row per CDR3 protein. The sample lists roughly 630,000 distinct CDR3 sequences, about a sixth seen once, with about 7% in the top ten. The study defined stable Graves' hyperthyroidism as no ophthalmopathy progression within 18 months. Diagnosis of hyperthyroidism was new in patients aged 18 to 65, and its duration was under 2 months. This TCR was sampled from a woman aged 25 to 45 with Graves' hyperthyroidism. The material sequenced was blood.

The CDR3 is CASATSEDNEQFF. As DNA, the CDR3 is TGTGCCAGCGCGACTAGCGAGGACAATGAGCAGTTCTTC. The chain has TRBV6-1 and TRBJ2-1; 8 bases are a match to TRBD2. Germline CDR1 is MNHNS and CDR2 is SASEGT. V dropped 8 bases and J dropped 5; count of bases not matched to a gene: 5. The CDR3 sequence is 13 residues long.